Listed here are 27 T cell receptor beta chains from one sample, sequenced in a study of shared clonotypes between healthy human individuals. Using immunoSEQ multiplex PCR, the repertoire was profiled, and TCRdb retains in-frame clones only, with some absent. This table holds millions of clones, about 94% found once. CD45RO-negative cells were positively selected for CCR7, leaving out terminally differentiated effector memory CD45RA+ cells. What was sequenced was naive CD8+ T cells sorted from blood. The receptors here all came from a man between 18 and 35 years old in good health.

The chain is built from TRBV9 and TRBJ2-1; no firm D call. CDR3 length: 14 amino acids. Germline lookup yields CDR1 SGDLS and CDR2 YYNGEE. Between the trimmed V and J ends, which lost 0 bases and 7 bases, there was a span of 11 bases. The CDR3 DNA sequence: TGTGCCAGCAGCGTAGCTACGGGTGCTAATGAGCAGTTCTTC. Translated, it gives CASSVATGANEQFF. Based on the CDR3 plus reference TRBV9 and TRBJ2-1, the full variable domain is DSGVTQTPKHLITATGQRVTLRCSPRSGDLSVYWYQQSLDQGLQFLIQYYNGEERAKGNILERFSAQQFPDLHSELNLSSLELGDSALYFCASSVATGANEQFFGPGTRLTVL.

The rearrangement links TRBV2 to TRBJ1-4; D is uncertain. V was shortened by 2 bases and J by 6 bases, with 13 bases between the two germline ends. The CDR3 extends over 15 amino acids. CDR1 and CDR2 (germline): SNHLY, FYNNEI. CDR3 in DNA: TGTGCCAGCAGTGAATTGTCAGAAGCCGATGAAAAACTGTTTTTT. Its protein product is CASSELSEADEKLFF.

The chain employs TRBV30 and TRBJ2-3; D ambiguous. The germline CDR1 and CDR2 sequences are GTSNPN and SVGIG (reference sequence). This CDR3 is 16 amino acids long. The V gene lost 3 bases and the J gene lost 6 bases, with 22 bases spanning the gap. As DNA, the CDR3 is TGTGCCTGGAGAGGGATTGGGCCCTCAACCCCGGATACGCAGTATTTT. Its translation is CAWRGIGPSTPDTQYF. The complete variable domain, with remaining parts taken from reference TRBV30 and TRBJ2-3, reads SQTIHQWPATLVQPVGSPLSLECTVEGTSNPNLYWYRQAAGRGLQLLFYSVGIGQISSEVPQNLSASRPQDRQFILSSKKLLLSDSGFYLCAWRGIGPSTPDTQYFGPGTRLTVL.

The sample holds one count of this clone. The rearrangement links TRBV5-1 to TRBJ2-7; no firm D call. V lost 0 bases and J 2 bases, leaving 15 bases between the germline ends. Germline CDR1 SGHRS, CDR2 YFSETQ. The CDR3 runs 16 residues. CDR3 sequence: CASSLDLSRLTYEQYF. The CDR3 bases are TGCGCCAGCAGCTTGGATCTATCTAGACTTACCTACGAGCAGTACTTC.

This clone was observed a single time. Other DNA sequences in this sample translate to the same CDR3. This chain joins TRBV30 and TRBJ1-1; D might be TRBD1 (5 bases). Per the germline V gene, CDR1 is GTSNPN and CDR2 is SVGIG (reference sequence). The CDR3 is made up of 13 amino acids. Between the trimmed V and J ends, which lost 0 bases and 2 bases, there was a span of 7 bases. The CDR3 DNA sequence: TGTGCCTGGAGTGTAGACAGAAACACTGAAGCTTTCTTT. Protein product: CAWSVDRNTEAFF.

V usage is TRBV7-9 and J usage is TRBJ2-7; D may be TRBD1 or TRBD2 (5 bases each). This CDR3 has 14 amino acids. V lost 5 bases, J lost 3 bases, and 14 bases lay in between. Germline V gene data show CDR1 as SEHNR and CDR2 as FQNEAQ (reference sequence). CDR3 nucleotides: TGTGCCAGCAGCCGGGACGGACAAAGCTACGAGCAGTACTTC. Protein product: CASSRDGQSYEQYF. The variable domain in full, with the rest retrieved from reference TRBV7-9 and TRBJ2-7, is DTGVSQNPRHKITKRGQNVTFRCDPISEHNRLYWYRQTLGQGPEFLTYFQNEAQLEKSRLLSDRFSAERPKGSFSTLEIQRTEQGDSAMYLCASSRDGQSYEQYFGPGTRLTVT.

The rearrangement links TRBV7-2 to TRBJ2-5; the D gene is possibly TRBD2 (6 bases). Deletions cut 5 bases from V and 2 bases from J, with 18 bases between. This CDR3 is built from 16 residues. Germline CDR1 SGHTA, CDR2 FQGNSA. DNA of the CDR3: TGTGCCAGCAGCCCAGACCTTAGGGGAGGACAAGAGACCCAGTACTTC. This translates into CASSPDLRGGQETQYF.

The DNA for the CDR3 is TGTGCCTGGAGTCCTAGCGGGATTAGATCCTACAATGAGCAGTTCTTC. Protein product: CAWSPSGIRSYNEQFF. The chain links TRBV30 to TRBJ2-1; 9 nucleotides agree with TRBD2. Germline V CDR1 and CDR2: GTSNPN, SVGIG (reference sequence). The CDR3 spans 16 residues. With 2 bases clipped from V and 1 base from J, the junction kept 6 bases outside the gene matches.

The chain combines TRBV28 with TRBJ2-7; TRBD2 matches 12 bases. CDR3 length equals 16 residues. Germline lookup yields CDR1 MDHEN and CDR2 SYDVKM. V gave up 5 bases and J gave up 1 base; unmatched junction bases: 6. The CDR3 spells CASSITSGGQSYEQYF. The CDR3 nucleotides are TGTGCCAGCAGTATTACTAGCGGGGGGCAATCCTACGAGCAGTACTTC.

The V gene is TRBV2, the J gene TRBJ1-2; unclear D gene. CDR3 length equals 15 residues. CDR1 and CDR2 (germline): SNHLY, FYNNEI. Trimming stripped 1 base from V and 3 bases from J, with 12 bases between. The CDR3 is CASSEGQIYDYGYTF. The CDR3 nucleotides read TGTGCCAGCAGTGAAGGGCAGATATACGACTATGGCTACACCTTC.

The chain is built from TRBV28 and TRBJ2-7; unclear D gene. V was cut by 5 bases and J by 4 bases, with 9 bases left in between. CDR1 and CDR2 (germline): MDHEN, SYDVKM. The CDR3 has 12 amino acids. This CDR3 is CASSNPTYEQYF. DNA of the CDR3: TGTGCCAGCAGTAACCCGACGTACGAGCAGTACTTC.

The CDR3 region is CATSRDPLAGGLLADTQYF. DNA of the CDR3: TGTGCCACCAGCAGAGATCCGCTAGCGGGAGGCCTCCTGGCAGATACGCAGTATTTT. The J gene is TRBJ2-3, the V gene TRBV15; 11 bases fit TRBD2. The CDR3 is 19 residues long. Germline trimming cut 0 bases from V and 4 bases from J; bases unmatched to any gene: 12. Germline V CDR1 and CDR2: LNHNV, YYDKDF (reference sequence).

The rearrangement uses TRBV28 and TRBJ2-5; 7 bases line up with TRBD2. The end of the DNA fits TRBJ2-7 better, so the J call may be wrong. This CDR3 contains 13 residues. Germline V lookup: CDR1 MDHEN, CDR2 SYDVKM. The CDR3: CASSGGGPYEQYF. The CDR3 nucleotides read TGTGCCAGCAGTGGCGGGGGACCCTACGAGCAGTACTTC.

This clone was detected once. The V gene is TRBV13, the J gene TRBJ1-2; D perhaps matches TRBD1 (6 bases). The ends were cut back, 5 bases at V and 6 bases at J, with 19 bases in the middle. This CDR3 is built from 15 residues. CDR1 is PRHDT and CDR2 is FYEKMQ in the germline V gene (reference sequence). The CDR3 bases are TGTGCCAGCAGCCCACAGGGATTTCCGATGCATGGCTACACCTTC. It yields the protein CASSPQGFPMHGYTF.

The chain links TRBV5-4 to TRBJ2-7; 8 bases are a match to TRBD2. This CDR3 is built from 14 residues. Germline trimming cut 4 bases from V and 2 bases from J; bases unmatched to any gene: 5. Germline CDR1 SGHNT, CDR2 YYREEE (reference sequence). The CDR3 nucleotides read TGTGCCAGCAGCCCGGGACTAGTTGCCTACGAGCAGTACTTC. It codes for CASSPGLVAYEQYF.

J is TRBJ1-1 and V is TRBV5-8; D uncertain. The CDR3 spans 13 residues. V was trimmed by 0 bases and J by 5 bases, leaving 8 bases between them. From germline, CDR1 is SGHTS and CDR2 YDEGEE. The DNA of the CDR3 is TGTGCCAGCAGCTTGGCCCCTTCAACTGAAGCTTTCTTT. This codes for CASSLAPSTEAFF.

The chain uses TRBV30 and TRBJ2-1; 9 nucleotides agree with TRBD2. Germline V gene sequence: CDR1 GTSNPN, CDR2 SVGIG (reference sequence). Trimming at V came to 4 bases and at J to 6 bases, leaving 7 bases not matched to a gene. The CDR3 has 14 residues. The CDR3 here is CAWIIAGAGNEQFF. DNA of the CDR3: TGTGCCTGGATTATAGCGGGAGCGGGCAATGAGCAGTTCTTC.

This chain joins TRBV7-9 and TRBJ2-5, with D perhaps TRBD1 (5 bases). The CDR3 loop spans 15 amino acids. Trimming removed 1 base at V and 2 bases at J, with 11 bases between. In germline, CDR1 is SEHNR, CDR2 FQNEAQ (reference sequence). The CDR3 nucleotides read TGTGCCAGCAGCTTAGTGAGGACATTGCAAGAGACCCAGTACTTC. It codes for CASSLVRTLQETQYF.

For the CDR3, the DNA is TGCGCCAGCAGCCAAGGGGAAGTGACAGATACGCAGTATTTT. Protein product: CASSQGEVTDTQYF. The rearrangement joins TRBV4-1 to TRBJ2-3, with D unresolved. Germline CDR1 reads MGHRA; CDR2 reads YSYEKL. This CDR3 has 14 amino acids. V shed 1 base and J shed 3 bases, with 8 bases lying between them.

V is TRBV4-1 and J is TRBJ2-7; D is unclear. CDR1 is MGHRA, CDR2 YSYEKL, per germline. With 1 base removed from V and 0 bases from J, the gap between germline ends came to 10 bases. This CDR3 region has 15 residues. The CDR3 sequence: CASSQVSSLSYEQYF. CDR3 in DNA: TGCGCCAGCAGCCAAGTTTCCAGTCTCTCCTACGAGCAGTACTTC.

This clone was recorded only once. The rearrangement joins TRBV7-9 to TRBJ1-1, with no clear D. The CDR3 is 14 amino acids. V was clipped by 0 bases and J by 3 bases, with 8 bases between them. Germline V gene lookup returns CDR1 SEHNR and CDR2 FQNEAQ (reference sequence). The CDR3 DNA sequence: TGTGCCAGCAGCTTAGCGGGCGGATACACTGAAGCTTTCTTT. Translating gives CASSLAGGYTEAFF.

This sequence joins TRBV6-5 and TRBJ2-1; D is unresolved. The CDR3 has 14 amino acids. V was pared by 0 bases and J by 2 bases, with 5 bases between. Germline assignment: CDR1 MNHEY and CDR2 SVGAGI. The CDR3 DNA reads TGTGCCAGCAGTTACTCGGGCGCCTACAATGAGCAGTTCTTC. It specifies CASSYSGAYNEQFF.

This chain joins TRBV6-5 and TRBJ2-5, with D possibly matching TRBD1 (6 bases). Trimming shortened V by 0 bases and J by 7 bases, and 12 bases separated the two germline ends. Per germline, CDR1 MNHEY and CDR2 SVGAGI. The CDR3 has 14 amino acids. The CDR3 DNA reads TGTGCCAGCAGTTACTCGATTGAAGGGGGGACCCAGTACTTC. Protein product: CASSYSIEGGTQYF.

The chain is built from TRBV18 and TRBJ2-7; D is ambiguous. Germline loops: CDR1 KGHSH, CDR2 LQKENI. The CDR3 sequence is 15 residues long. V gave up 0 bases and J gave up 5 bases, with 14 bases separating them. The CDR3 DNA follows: TGTGCCAGCTCACCACCGGGTAACCCCCTTGACGAGCAGTACTTC. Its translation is CASSPPGNPLDEQYF.

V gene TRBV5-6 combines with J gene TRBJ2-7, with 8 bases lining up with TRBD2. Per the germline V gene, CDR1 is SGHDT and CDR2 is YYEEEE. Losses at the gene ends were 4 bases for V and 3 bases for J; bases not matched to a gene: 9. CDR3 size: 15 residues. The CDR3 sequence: CASSTATGGYYEQYF. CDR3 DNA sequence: TGTGCCAGCAGCACCGCTACGGGGGGGTACTACGAGCAGTACTTC.

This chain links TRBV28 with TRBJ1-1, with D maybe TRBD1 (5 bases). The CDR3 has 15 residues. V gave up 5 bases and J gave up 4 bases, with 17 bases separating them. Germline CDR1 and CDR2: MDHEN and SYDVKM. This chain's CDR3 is CASSPRSGHLTEAFF. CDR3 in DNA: TGTGCCAGCAGTCCGCGATCTGGACACCTCACTGAAGCTTTCTTT.

The CDR3 loop reads CASSPSPGTGPHEQYF. CDR3 nucleotide sequence: TGCGCCAGCAGCCCCAGTCCTGGGACAGGGCCCCACGAGCAGTACTTC. This rearrangement joins TRBV4-1 to TRBJ2-7; the match to TRBD1 covers 9 bases. The CDR3 has 16 residues. The V gene end was trimmed by 4 bases and the J gene end by 5 bases; junction bases not matched to a gene: 12. CDR1 and CDR2 from the germline V gene are MGHRA and YSYEKL.